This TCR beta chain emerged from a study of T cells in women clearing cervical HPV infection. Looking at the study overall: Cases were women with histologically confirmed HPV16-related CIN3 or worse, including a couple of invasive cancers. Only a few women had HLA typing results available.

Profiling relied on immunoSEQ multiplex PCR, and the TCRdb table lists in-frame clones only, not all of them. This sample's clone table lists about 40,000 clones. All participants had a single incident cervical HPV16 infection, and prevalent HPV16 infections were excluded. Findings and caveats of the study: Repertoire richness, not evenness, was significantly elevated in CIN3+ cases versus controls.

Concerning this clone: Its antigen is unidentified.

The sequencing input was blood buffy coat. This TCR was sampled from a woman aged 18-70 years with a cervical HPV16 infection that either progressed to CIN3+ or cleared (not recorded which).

The CDR3 reads CASSKGGADTGELFF. CDR3 DNA (partial): TGTGCCAGCAGCAAGGGGGGGGCGGACACCGGGGAG. V gene TRBV5-4 combines with J gene TRBJ2-2, with D maybe TRBD2 (7 bases). The read terminates 3 residues ahead of where the CDR3 ends, so the germline J gene completes it. Germline CDR1 and CDR2: SGHNT and YYREEE (reference sequence). With 4 bases removed from V and 3 bases from J, the gap between germline ends came to 13 bases. This CDR3 is built from 15 residues. Full variable domain (outside the CDR3, taken from reference TRBV5-4 and TRBJ2-2): ETGVTQSPTHLIKTRGQQVTLRCSSQSGHNTVSWYQQALGQGPQFIFQYYREEENGRGNFPPRFSGLQFPNYSSELNVNALELDDSALYLCASSKGGADTGELFFGEGSRLTVL.